This is a list of T cell receptor beta chains from one sample in a study of cytomegalovirus exposure and HLA in healthy donors. Sequencing used immunoSEQ multiplex PCR; TCRdb keeps in-frame clones, though not all of them. The data hold approximately 150,000 clones, with approximately 72% observed a single time. The material sequenced was PBMCs. The receptors stem from a female donor in good health and CMV-seronegative. CDR3s include the opening cysteine and the closing phenylalanine or tryptophan. The order of the fields is V gene, J gene, D gene, clone size, CDR3 DNA, CDR3 protein. A D gene is named only where the DNA matches it firmly. Part of the rows lack a size; the others show once, few, many or a class for expanded clones.

TRBV7-2	TRBJ1-5	.	few	TGTGCCAGCAGCTTAACGGGGAAACAGCCCCAGCATTTT	CASSLTGKQPQHF
TRBV5-1	TRBJ2-1	.	few	TGCGCCAGCAGCTCCTTAGTTTCCTCCTACAATGAGCAGTTCTTC	CASSSLVSSYNEQFF
TRBV18	TRBJ1-2	TRBD1	once	TGTGCCAGCTCACCACAAACACAGGGGAGCCATGGCTACACCTTC	CASSPQTQGSHGYTF
TRBV18	TRBJ1-2	TRBD1	.	TGTGCCAGCTCACCCCGACAGGGGGATGGCTACACCTTC	CASSPRQGDGYTF
TRBV19	TRBJ1-6	.	.	TGTGCCAGTAGTACGTATAGCTCGGGATCACCCCTCCACTTT	CASSTYSSGSPLHF
TRBV4-3	TRBJ1-6	.	.	TGCGCCAGCAGCCAAGAAGTTTACAGGAGCTCCTATAATTCACCCCTCCACTTT	CASSQEVYRSSYNSPLHF
TRBV5-6	TRBJ1-1	.	.	TGTGCCAGCAGCTTGTTAACAGGGAAGGGAACTGAAGCTTTCTTT	CASSLLTGKGTEAFF
TRBV7-9	TRBJ2-1	.	.	TGTTCCAGCAGCCCAGGCCGGAGAGGGGGCTACAATGAGCAGTTCTTC	CSSSPGRRGGYNEQFF
TRBV7-9	TRBJ2-5	.	.	TGTGCCAGCAGCTTAAGGGGAGCAGGGGAGGGGACCCAGTACTTC	CASSLRGAGEGTQYF
TRBV6-1	TRBJ2-7	.	.	TGTGCCAGCAGTGAGATGGGGGCGAGCTCCTACGAGCAGTACTTC	CASSEMGASSYEQYF
TRBV12-1	TRBJ1-2	.	.	TGTGCCAGCAGCTCTCGGACAGGGTTGAACTATGGCTACACCTTC	CASSSRTGLNYGYTF
TRBV6-4	TRBJ1-2	.	few	TGTGCCAGCAGCGCTTCCCCGGGGGATACCTATGGCTACACCTTC	CASSASPGDTYGYTF
TRBV11-2	TRBJ1-2	.	.	TGTGCCAGCAGCTTTGGGGACTGGGTCGGCTACACCTTC	CASSFGDWVGYTF
TRBV30	TRBJ1-1	.	.	TGTGCCTGGAAAATCCAGGGCGTATTACTCGACACTGAAGCTTTCTTT	CAWKIQGVLLDTEAFF
TRBV6-5	TRBJ2-7	.	.	TGTGCCAGCAGTTACGGGCCTCGCTACGAGCAGTACTTC	CASSYGPRYEQYF
TRBV6-5	TRBJ1-6	.	.	TGTGCCAGCAGTGAAACAAGGGGAAGGTCACCCCTCCACTTT	CASSETRGRSPLHF
TRBV18	TRBJ2-3	TRBD2	.	TGTGCCAGCTCACGATCCGGGACTAGCGCATCAGATACGCAGTATTTT	CASSRSGTSASDTQYF
TRBV27	TRBJ1-1	TRBD1	.	TGTGCCAGCAGTTTATCAGGGACAGGGAACACTGAAGCTTTCTTT	CASSLSGTGNTEAFF
TRBV2	TRBJ2-7	.	.	TGTGCCAGCCTGAGGCAGGGGTCCTACGAGCAGTACTTC	CASLRQGSYEQYF
TRBV15	TRBJ1-4	.	few	TGTGCCACCAGCAGAGATAGGGGCCCAACTAATGAAAAACTGTTTTTT	CATSRDRGPTNEKLFF
TRBV2	TRBJ1-3	.	.	TGTGCCAGCAACGAAAATAGGGGTACTGGAAACACCATATATTTT	CASNENRGTGNTIYF
TRBV7-3	TRBJ2-3	TRBD2	.	TGTGCCAGCAGCTCTAGCGGGGCAACAGATACGCAGTATTTT	CASSSSGATDTQYF
TRBV29-1	TRBJ1-3	.	.	TGCAGCGTCCGCAGAGGGGGAAACACCATATATTTT	CSVRRGGNTIYF
TRBV5-1	TRBJ2-7	.	few	TGCGCCAGCAGCTTGGCCGGCGGCGGCTACGAGCAGTACTTC	CASSLAGGGYEQYF
TRBV4-1	TRBJ2-7	TRBD2	.	TGCGCCAGCAGCCAGACTAGCAGCTACGAGCAGTACTTC	CASSQTSSYEQYF
TRBV4-1	TRBJ2-3	TRBD2	.	TGCGCCAGCAGCCAGCCCGTAACTAGCGGGAGCACAGATACGCAGTATTTT	CASSQPVTSGSTDTQYF
TRBV27	TRBJ2-5	.	.	TGTGCCAGCAGTCCCATATCCCTTCACGTCCGGGAGACCCAGTACTTC	CASSPISLHVRETQYF
TRBV28	TRBJ1-3	.	.	TGTGCCAGCAGTTACTGGAGCTCTGGAAACACCATATATTTT	CASSYWSSGNTIYF
TRBV2	TRBJ2-7	.	.	TGTGCCAGCAGTGAGCGGGGGCCCCCCTCCTACGAGCAGTACTTC	CASSERGPPSYEQYF
TRBV19	TRBJ1-6	TRBD1	.	TGTGCCAGTAGTATGGGACAGGTCTATAATTCACCCCTCCACTTT	CASSMGQVYNSPLHF
TRBV6-6	TRBJ2-1	.	.	TGTGCCAGCACCGACAGGAACAATGAGCAGTTCTTC	CASTDRNNEQFF
TRBV7-9	TRBJ1-4	TRBD1	.	TGTGCCAGCACCCAGGGGGCCGATGAAAAACTGTTTTTT	CASTQGADEKLFF
TRBV19	TRBJ1-4	.	few	TGTGCCAGTAGTATACCGGGGTACAATGAAAAACTGTTTTTT	CASSIPGYNEKLFF
TRBV5-6	TRBJ2-6	.	once	TGTGCCAGCAGTTACTCTGGGGCCAACGTCCTGACTTTC	CASSYSGANVLTF
TRBV7-9	TRBJ2-3	.	.	TGTGCCAGCAGCTTATGGGGTAGCGGCTATAGCACAGATACGCAGTATTTT	CASSLWGSGYSTDTQYF
TRBV15	TRBJ2-1	TRBD2	.	TGTGCCACCAGCAGCCGATCGGGGGGGCAGTTCTTC	CATSSRSGGQFF
TRBV30	TRBJ1-6	.	.	TGTGCCTGGAGTACGGGACTGTTCAGCTCCTATAATTCACCCCTCCACTTT	CAWSTGLFSSYNSPLHF
TRBV14	TRBJ1-2	.	.	TGTGCCAGCAGCCAAGAATTCTGGCAGGAGGACTATGGCTACACCTTC	CASSQEFWQEDYGYTF
TRBV15	TRBJ1-5	.	.	TGTGCCACCAGCGGTGCACAGGGAAGGGGCCAGCCCCAGCATTTT	CATSGAQGRGQPQHF
TRBV30	TRBJ1-6	.	once	TGTGCCTGGAGGGACACTCTAGTTTCACCCCTCCACTTT	CAWRDTLVSPLHF
TRBV5-1	TRBJ2-7	.	.	TGCGCCAGCAGCTTAGGGGCAAGTGAATTCTACGAGCAGTACTTC	CASSLGASEFYEQYF
TRBV19	TRBJ2-7	TRBD2	.	TGTGCCAGTAGTATAGATCCGCGGGGGGCCGGAGAGCAGTACTTC	CASSIDPRGAGEQYF
TRBV29-1	TRBJ1-3	.	few	TGCAGCGTTATATCGGTCACTGGAAACACCATATATTTT	CSVISVTGNTIYF
TRBV6-4	TRBJ2-3	.	.	TGTGCCAGCAGTGACGTGCCGGGAACTAGCACAGATACGCAGTATTTT	CASSDVPGTSTDTQYF
TRBV6-5	TRBJ2-3	TRBD2	.	TGTGCCAGCAGTACCCTAGCGGGCACAGATACGCAGTATTTT	CASSTLAGTDTQYF
TRBV19	TRBJ1-2	.	.	TGTGCCAGTAGCAGACAGGACAACTATGGCTACACCTTC	CASSRQDNYGYTF
TRBV2	TRBJ2-6	TRBD2	.	TGTGCCAGCAGCCCACTAGCGGCATCCTCTGGGGCCAACGTCCTGACTTTC	CASSPLAASSGANVLTF
TRBV6-6	TRBJ2-7	.	.	TGTGCCAGCAGTTACTCGACCAGGGCTGGCTACGAGCAGTACTTC	CASSYSTRAGYEQYF